This T cell receptor beta chain was profiled in a study of blood T cells in healthy people across ages. Study outcomes and limitations: A strong correlation was found between TCR beta diversity and the percentage of naive T cells.

This clonotype was seen more than once but under ten times. Its antigen remains unidentified. Using a J-beta primer mix together with a sample-barcoded 5' primer, a second PCR was run for roughly 7 to 12 cycles. MiXCR, run by TCRdb on the 5' RACE reads, gives a single entry per CDR3 protein. Here the sample spans approximately 800,000 distinct CDR3 sequences, about 55% being singletons. This CDR3 spans 17 amino acids. Germline V gives CDR1 MGHRA, CDR2 YSYEKL. This sequence joins TRBV4-1 and TRBJ2-5; the match to TRBD2 covers 11 bases. The closer fit of TRBJ2-7 to the DNA end suggests the J call may be wrong. The receptor's source is a man at least 80 years old in good health. Sequenced material: blood. The CDR3 here is CASSQANLAGGPDEQYF. The CDR3 DNA is TGCGCCAGCAGCCAAGCTAACTTAGCGGGAGGGCCCGACGAGCAGTACTTC.